This TCR beta chain was captured in a study of blood T cell repertoires in COVID-19. Study in general: Some COVID-19 samples were acute and others convalescent; all came from the United States, Italy and Spain.

Sequencing was performed with immunoSEQ multiplex PCR; in TCRdb, only in-frame clones are kept and a portion is missing. Here the sample spans 140,000 or so clones, approximately 82% being singletons. Trimming stripped 3 bases from V and 3 bases from J, with 12 bases between. Looked up from germline, CDR1 is SGHTA and CDR2 is FQGNSA. The CDR3 extends over 15 amino acids. Specimen: peripheral blood. The chain carries TRBV7-2 and TRBJ2-4; weak D call: TRBD2 (7 bases). This receptor was taken from a man in his sixties with active or convalescent COVID-19. The CDR3 is CASSLGGPSKNIQYF. In DNA, the CDR3 is TGTGCCAGCAGCTTGGGGGGGCCTAGCAAAAACATTCAGTACTTC.